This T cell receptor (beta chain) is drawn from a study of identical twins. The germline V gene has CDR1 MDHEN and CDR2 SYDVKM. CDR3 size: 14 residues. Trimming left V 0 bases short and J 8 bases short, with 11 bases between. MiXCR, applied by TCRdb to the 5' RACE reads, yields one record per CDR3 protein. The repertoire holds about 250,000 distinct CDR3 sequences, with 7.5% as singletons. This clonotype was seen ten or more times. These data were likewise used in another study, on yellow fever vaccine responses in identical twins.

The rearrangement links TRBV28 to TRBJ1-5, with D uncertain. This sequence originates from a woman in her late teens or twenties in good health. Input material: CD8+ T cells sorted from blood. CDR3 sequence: CASSLWDPQEPQHF. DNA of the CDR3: TGTGCCAGCAGTTTATGGGACCCGCAAGAGCCCCAGCATTTT.